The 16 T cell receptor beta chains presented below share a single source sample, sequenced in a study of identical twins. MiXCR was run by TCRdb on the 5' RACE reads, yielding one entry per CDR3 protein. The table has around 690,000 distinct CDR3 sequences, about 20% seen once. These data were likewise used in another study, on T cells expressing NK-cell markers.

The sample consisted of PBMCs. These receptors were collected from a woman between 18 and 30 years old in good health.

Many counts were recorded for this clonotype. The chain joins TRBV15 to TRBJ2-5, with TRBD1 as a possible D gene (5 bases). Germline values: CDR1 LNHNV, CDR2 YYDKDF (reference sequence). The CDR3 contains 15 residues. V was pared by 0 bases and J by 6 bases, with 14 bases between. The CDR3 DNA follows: TGTGCCACCAGCAGAGATAAAGGGGCTGGACAGACCCAGTACTTC. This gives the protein CATSRDKGAGQTQYF.

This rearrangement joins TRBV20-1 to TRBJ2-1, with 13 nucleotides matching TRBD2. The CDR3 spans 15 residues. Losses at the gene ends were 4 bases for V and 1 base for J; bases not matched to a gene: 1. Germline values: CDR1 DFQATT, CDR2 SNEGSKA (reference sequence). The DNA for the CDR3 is TGCAGTGCTAAGGGACTAGCGGGATCCTACAATGAGCAGTTCTTC. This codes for CSAKGLAGSYNEQFF.

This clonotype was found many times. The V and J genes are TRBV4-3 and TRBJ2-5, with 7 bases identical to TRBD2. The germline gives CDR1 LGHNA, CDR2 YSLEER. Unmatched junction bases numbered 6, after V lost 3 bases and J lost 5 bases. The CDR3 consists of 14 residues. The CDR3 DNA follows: TGCGCCAGCAGCCAGGGCGGGAGCGGTGAGACCCAGTACTTC. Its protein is CASSQGGSGETQYF.

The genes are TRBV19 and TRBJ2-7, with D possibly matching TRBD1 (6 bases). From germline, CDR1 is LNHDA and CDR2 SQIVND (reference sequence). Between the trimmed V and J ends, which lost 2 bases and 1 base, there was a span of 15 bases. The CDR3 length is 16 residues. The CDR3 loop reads CASSIIDSGHSYEQYF. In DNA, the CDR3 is TGTGCCAGTAGTATAATAGACTCGGGACATTCCTACGAGCAGTACTTC.

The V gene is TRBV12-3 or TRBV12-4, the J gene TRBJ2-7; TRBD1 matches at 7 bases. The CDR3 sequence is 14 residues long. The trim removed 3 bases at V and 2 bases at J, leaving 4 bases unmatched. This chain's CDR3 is CASSLRQGPYEQYF. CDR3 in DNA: TGTGCCAGCAGTTTGAGACAGGGCCCCTACGAGCAGTACTTC.

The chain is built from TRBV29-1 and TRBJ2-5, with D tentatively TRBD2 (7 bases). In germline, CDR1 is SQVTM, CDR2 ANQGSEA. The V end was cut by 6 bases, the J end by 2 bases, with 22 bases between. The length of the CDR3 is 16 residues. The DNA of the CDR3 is TGCAGCGTCCGGGGGGCCCAGTACCGATCGCAAGAGACCCAGTACTTC. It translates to CSVRGAQYRSQETQYF. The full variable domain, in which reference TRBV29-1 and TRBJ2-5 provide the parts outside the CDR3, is SAVISQKPSRDICQRGTSLTIQCQVDSQVTMMFWYRQQPGQSLTLIATANQGSEATYESGFVIDKFPISRPNLTFSTLTVSNMSPEDSSIYLCSVRGAQYRSQETQYFGPGTRLLVL.

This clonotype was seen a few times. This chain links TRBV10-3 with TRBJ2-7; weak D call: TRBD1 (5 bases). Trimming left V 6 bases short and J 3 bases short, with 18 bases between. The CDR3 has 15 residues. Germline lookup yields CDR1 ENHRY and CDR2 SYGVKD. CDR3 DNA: TGTGCCATCAGAGGAGACAGACAAGATTACTACGAGCAGTACTTC. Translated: CAIRGDRQDYYEQYF.

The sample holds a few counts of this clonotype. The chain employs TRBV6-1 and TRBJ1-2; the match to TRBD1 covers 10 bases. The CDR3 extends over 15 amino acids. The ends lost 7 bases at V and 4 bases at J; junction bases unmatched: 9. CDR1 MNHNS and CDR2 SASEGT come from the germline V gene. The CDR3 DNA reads TGTGCCAGCAAGGACGCGAGGACAGGGGGCTATGGCTACACCTTC. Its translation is CASKDARTGGYGYTF.

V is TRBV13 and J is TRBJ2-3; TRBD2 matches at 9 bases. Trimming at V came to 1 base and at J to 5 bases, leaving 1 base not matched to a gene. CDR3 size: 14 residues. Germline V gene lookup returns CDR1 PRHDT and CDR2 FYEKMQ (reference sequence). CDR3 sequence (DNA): TGTGCCAGCAGCTTAGAACTAGCGGGAGATACGCAGTATTTT. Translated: CASSLELAGDTQYF.

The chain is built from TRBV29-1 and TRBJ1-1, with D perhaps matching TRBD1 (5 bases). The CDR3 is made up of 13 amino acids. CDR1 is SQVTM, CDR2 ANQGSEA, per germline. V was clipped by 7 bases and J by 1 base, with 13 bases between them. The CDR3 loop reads CSAPSQGNTEAFF. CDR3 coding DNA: TGCAGCGCCCCATCCCAGGGGAACACTGAAGCTTTCTTT.

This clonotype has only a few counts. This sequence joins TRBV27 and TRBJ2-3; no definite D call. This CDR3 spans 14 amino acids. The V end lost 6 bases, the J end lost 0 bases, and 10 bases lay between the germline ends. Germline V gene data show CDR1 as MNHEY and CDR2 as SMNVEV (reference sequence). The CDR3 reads CASSRAFSTDTQYF. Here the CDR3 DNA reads TGTGCCAGCAGCCGGGCGTTTAGCACAGATACGCAGTATTTT.

CDR3 region: CASRPGLGEKLFF. The CDR3 DNA reads TGTGCCAGCAGACCCGGACTGGGTGAAAAACTGTTTTTT. The V call is TRBV6-1, the J call TRBJ1-4; D unresolved. CDR1 is MNHNS and CDR2 is SASEGT in the germline V gene. CDR3 length equals 13 residues. V gave up 6 bases and J gave up 7 bases, with 12 bases separating them.

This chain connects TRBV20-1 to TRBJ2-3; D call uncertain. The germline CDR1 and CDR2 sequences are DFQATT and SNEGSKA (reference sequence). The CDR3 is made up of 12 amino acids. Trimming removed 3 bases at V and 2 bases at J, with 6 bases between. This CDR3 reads CSASPDTDTQYF. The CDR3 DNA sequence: TGCAGTGCTAGCCCAGACACAGATACGCAGTATTTT.

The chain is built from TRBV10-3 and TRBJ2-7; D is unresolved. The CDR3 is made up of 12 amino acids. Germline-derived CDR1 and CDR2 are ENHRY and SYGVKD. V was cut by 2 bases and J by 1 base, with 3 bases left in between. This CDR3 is CAISEVSYEQYF. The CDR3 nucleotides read TGTGCCATCAGTGAGGTGTCCTACGAGCAGTACTTC.

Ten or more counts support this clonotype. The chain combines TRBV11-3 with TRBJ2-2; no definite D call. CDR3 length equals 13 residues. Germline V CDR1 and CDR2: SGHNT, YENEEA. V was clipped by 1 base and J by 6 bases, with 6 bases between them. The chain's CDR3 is CASSLGGPGELFF. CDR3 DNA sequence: TGTGCCAGCAGCTTAGGGGGTCCCGGGGAGCTGTTTTTT.

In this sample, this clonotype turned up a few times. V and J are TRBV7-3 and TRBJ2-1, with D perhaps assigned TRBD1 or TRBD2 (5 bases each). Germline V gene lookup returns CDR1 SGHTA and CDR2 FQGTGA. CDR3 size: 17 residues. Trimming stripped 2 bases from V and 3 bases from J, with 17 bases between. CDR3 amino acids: CASSLLIRDDNYNEQFF. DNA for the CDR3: TGTGCCAGCAGCTTATTAATACGGGACGACAACTACAATGAGCAGTTCTTC. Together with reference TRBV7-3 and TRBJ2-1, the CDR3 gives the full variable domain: GAGVSQTPSNKVTEKGKYVELRCDPISGHTALYWYRQSLGQGPEFLIYFQGTGAADDSGLPNDRFFAVRPEGSVSTLKIQRTERGDSAVYLCASSLLIRDDNYNEQFFGPGTRLTVL.